The clone carrying this T cell receptor (beta chain) came up a few times. The antigen remains undetermined. The data were obtained in a study of Graves' ophthalmopathy and Graves' hyperthyroidism. Whole-study findings and limits: Detected in blood as well were most expanded thyroid clonotypes with frequency above 0.001. Ophthalmopathy progression cases were predicted by the model with approximately 71% sensitivity and 72% to 80% specificity.

Amplification of TCR beta CDR3 regions used RNA transcripts. RT-PCR in the first round used HTBI primers; a second-round multiplex PCR followed. TCRdb passed the multiplex PCR reads through MiXCR, listing each CDR3 protein once. The table has over 650,000 distinct CDR3 sequences, roughly 41% seen once. Ophthalmopathy in the donors was of moderate-to-severe activity, with CAS ≥3, NOSPECS ≥4 and duration under 3 months. Orbital computed tomography and thyroid ultrasound, along with TRAb, serum thyroxine and clinical symptoms, underpinned diagnosis. The source material was peripheral blood. This sequence originates from an adult man with Graves' ophthalmopathy.

CDR3 coding DNA: TGTGCCAGCAGTTCCCACACCTTACAGGGGGCGCGGAACACTGAAGCTTTCTTT. Translated, it gives CASSSHTLQGARNTEAFF. The chain uses TRBV2 and TRBJ1-1, with 9 bases fitting TRBD1. The germline gives CDR1 SNHLY, CDR2 FYNNEI. This CDR3 has 18 residues. Trimming at V came to 5 bases and at J to 1 base, leaving 14 bases not matched to a gene.